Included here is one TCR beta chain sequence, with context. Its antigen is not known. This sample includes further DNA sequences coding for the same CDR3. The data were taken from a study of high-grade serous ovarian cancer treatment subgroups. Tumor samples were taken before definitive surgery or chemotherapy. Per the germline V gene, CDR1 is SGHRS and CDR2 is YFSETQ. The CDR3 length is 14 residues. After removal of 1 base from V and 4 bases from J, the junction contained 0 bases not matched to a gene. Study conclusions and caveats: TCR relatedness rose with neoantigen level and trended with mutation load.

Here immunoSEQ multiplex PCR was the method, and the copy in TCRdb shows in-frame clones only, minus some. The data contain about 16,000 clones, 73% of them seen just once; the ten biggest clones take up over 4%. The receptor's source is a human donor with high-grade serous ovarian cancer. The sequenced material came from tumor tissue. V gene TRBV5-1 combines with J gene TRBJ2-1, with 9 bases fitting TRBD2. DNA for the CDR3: TGCGCCAGCAGCTTGAGCGGGGGGTACAATGAGCAGTTCTTC. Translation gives CASSLSGGYNEQFF.